This T cell receptor (beta chain) was observed in a study of CD8 T cells in ankylosing spondylitis. Regarding the study as a whole: Prior work had noted some motif variants in reactive arthritis blood and synovial fluid. Disease-linked clones had a CD8+ phenotype and relatively low frequency in peripheral blood. A motif of under 10 highly homologous TCR beta variants was seen as apparently characteristic of ankylosing spondylitis blood.

Generation of TCR beta libraries employed quantitative 5'-RACE incorporating molecular barcodes. TCRdb reprocessed the 5' RACE reads with MiXCR, giving one entry per CDR3 protein. The table has hundreds of thousands of distinct CDR3 sequences, 30% to 40% seen once; the top ten hold about 4%. The CDR3 totals 17 residues. J gave up 2 bases and V 6 bases, and 14 bases lay outside the gene matches. Note on this clonotype: The antigen is not known.

Material for sequencing was blood, either unsorted or a sorted T cell fraction (not recorded which). The clonotype was recovered from a male donor with ankylosing spondylitis or in good health (not recorded which). V is TRBV12-3 or TRBV12-4 and J is TRBJ2-3; TRBD1 aligns across 7 bases. CDR3 sequence (DNA): TGTGCCAGCAGCGAAGAAGGCAGGACAGGCTCCACAGATACGCAGTATTTT. It is translated as CASSEEGRTGSTDTQYF.